Reported below is one T cell receptor (beta chain). These data are taken from a study of T cell responses to AZD1222 COVID-19 vaccine. Trimming stripped 5 bases from V and 2 bases from J, with 12 bases between. Germline-derived CDR1 and CDR2 are LNHDA and SQIVND (reference sequence). The length of the CDR3 is 14 residues. The data were produced by immunoSEQ multiplex PCR, yet TCRdb's version contains in-frame clones alone and is incomplete. The sample carries roughly 140,000 clones, less than 95% recorded once. The sample was peripheral blood, taken on day 0 of AZD1222 vaccination. The chain recombines TRBV19 with TRBJ1-2, with D hard to call. The TCR originated in an adult in good health. CDR3 bases: TGTGCCAGTAGTCCTAGAGAGGCGAACTATGGCTACACCTTC. The encoded protein is CASSPREANYGYTF.